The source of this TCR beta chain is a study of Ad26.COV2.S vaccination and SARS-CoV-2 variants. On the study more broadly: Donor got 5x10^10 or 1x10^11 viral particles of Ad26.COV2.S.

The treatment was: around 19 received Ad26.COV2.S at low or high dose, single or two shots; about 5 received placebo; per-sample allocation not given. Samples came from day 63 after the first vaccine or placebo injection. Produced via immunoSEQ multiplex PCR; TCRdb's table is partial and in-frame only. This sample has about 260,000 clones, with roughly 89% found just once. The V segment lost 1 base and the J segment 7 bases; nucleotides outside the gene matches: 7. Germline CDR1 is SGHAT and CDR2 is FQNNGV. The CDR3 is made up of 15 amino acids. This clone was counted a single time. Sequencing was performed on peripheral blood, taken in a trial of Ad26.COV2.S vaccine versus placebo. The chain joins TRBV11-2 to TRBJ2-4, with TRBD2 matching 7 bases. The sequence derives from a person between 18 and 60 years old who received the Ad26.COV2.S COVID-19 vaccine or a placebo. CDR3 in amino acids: CASSLVRELGNIQYF. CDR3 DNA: TGTGCCAGCAGCTTAGTGCGGGAGCTAGGGAACATTCAGTACTTC.